This TCR beta chain was sequenced during a study of Graves' ophthalmopathy and Graves' hyperthyroidism (dated by TCRdb to 2016 to 2018). General notes on the study: Stable hyperthyroidism was defined as no progression to ophthalmopathy within 18 months of follow-up. To explore V-J signatures that distinguish ophthalmopathy from hyperthyroidism, a discovery set of under 110 patients was enrolled, made up of more than 40 with ophthalmopathy and around 60 with stable hyperthyroidism. In total, some 130 blood samples were TCR-sequenced: approximately 40 ophthalmopathy, 80 or so hyperthyroidism and approximately 17 hyperthyroidism-to-ophthalmopathy patients. In several hyperthyroidism patients, the T-cell repertoires found in thyroid tissue were compared with those found in blood. Following sampling, methimazole starting at 30 mg daily was administered to hyperthyroidism patients, and high-dose intravenous methylprednisolone was administered to ophthalmopathy patients. An independent validation cohort was composed of some 19 hyperthyroidism patients and 17 patients who later progressed from hyperthyroidism to ophthalmopathy. The study used signatures of the TCR beta repertoire to tell Graves' ophthalmopathy apart from Graves' hyperthyroidism and to predict which patients would progress to ophthalmopathy.

Hyperthyroidism patients were newly diagnosed, were aged 18 to 65 years, and had a disease duration under 2 months. Anyone with other autoimmune diseases, uncontrolled infections, pregnancy or lactation was excluded from the study. Diagnosis relied on clinical symptoms, serum thyroxine, TRAb, thyroid ultrasound and orbital computed tomography. Trizol reagent was used to extract the total RNA, and its quality was then checked on an Agilent 2100 Bioanalyzer. The junction carries 16 bases between V and J, which are trimmed by 5 bases and 5 bases respectively. Inclusive of the bounding cysteine and phenylalanine, the CDR3 is 15 residues long. The DNA shown is the 45-base CDR3, in frame from base 1. For repertoire sequencing, TCR beta CDR3 regions were amplified from RNA transcripts. HTBI primers and the Qiagen OneStep RT-PCR kit were used in a first-round RT-PCR, which was followed by a second-round multiplex PCR, size selection and purification. Libraries were sequenced paired-end with 100 bp reads on an Illumina HiSeq2000. The authors processed their data as follows. SOAPnuke was used to process the reads, throwing out any read that had adapters, had uncalled bases, had a mean Phred below 15, or lacked an exact constant-primer or identifier match. COPE v1.2.5 was used to merge the high-quality paired reads. Unique nucleotide sequences were defined as clonotypes and aligned to IMGT TRB V, D and J references using MiTCR v1.1. Only V-J combinations with frequency above 0.0001 were analysed, covering over 99% of repertoires. For each V-J combination, a TCR clonal expansion and chaos score was defined as the ratio of F50 clonal expansion to chaos observed in the TCRdist matrix. Welch's t-statistics and random forest were used to reduce features to about a dozen V-J combinations, which were fed into a naive Bayes classifier. The Morisita-Horn index was used to measure how similar the thyroid and blood repertoires were. The raw public data were reprocessed by TCRdb itself: fastp quality trimming at Q25, MiXCR clonotype calling, in-frame beta chains only. Identical CDR3 protein sequences are pooled into one entry, listed with their most common genes and DNA. The V and J calls shown here were made by TCRdb, not taken from the authors' results. For this sample there are about 600,000 distinct CDR3 sequences; 35% to 40% appear just once. The ten most abundant clones make up about 4% of the sample.

Results and caveats for the whole study, not just this receptor: In validation, the model predicted ophthalmopathy progression with about 71% sensitivity and about 77% specificity; some 13 predicted patients were CT-confirmed with GO in a median of roughly 6.8 months. No statistical method was used to predetermine the sample size, and group allocation was not hidden from the investigators. Most expanded thyroid clonotypes with a frequency above 0.001 also appeared in blood, which suggests that blood repertoires may reflect the immune response in the thyroid. Ophthalmopathy was separated from stable hyperthyroidism by the 13-signature model with more than 85% sensitivity and less than 82% specificity in cross-validation and with 80%/75% in the test set.

The sample holds many counts of this clonotype. The antigen this receptor binds is unknown. Per-base quality was not reported, and no clone a single base away is much larger than it. The sample consisted of peripheral blood or thyroid tissue (not recorded which). The sequence derives from an adult man with Graves' hyperthyroidism. Recombination linked TRBV12-3 or TRBV12-4 to TRBJ1-5; TRBD1 might be the D gene, on 5 matching bases. The base sequence is TGTGCCAGCAGTCCCCGGGGGGTTTCTCATCAGCCCCAGCATTTT. Its protein is CASSPRGVSHQPQHF.